This T cell receptor beta chain was recovered during a study of Graves' ophthalmopathy and Graves' hyperthyroidism. Overall study: Peripheral blood was collected at initial diagnosis, before any treatment. Study-wide results and caveats: The model forecast ophthalmopathy progression, reaching 60% to 71% sensitivity and around 73% specificity. Blood also held most thyroid clonotypes expanded above 0.001 frequency. Cross-validated, the 13-signature model showed 87.88%/81.08% sensitivity/specificity, and 80%/75% in the test set.

In its sample, this clonotype was seen many times. Antigen: not known. RNA transcripts were the source from which TCR beta CDR3 regions were amplified. HTBI primers were employed in first-round RT-PCR, then a second-round multiplex PCR followed. Using its own MiXCR run on the multiplex PCR reads, TCRdb lists one record per CDR3 protein. The data hold hundreds of thousands of distinct CDR3 sequences, with about two fifths observed a single time. V was clipped by 0 bases and J by 2 bases, with 11 bases between them. The CDR3 length is 15 residues. Germline V lookup: CDR1 ENHRY, CDR2 SYGVKD. The rearrangement joins TRBV10-3 to TRBJ2-7; the D call may be TRBD1 or TRBD2 (6 bases each). Sequenced: peripheral blood. This TCR came from an adult man with Graves' ophthalmopathy. The CDR3 DNA reads as TGTGCCATCAGTGAGTCTGAGGGGGGCCCCTACGAGCAGTACTTC. It codes for CAISESEGGPYEQYF.